The entry below describes one T cell receptor beta chain. What it binds is not known. The record originates from a study of cytomegalovirus exposure and HLA in healthy donors. Study-level findings and limits: 87-base-pair reads could not separate some V segments, including TRBV6-2 and TRBV6-3.

CDR1 is MGHDK and CDR2 is SYGVNS in the germline V gene. The CDR3 consists of 16 residues. V lost 0 bases, J lost 2 bases, and 10 bases lay in between. 13 Jbeta primers and 60 Vbeta primers were used for the PCR. TCRdb keeps only in-frame clones here, not all; method: immunoSEQ multiplex PCR. Of 77,000 or so clones listed, around 81% are singletons. This TCR was recovered from a man aged 40-49 years in good health and CMV-seronegative. Sequencing was performed on PBMCs. The chain recombines TRBV25-1 with TRBJ2-2; tentatively, D is TRBD2 (5 bases). The DNA of the CDR3 is TGTGCCAGCAGTGAATACGGGATGCCAAACACCGGGGAGCTGTTTTTT. Protein product: CASSEYGMPNTGELFF. Using reference TRBV25-1 and TRBJ2-2 for the parts outside the CDR3, the full variable domain is EADIYQTPRYLVIGTGKKITLECSQTMGHDKMYWYQQDPGMELHLIHYSYGVNSTEKGDLSSESTVSRIRTEHFPLTLESARPSHTSQYLCASSEYGMPNTGELFFGEGSRLTVL.